The next 11 T cell receptor beta chains were all read from a single sample in a study of T cells in Graves' hyperthyroidism and ophthalmopathy. RNA transcripts were the template for amplifying TCR beta CDR3 regions. RT-PCR in the first round (using the HTBI primer set) targeted the TCR CDR3. TCRdb processed the multiplex PCR reads anew with MiXCR; each CDR3 protein has one entry. The data show about 290,000 distinct CDR3 sequences, with around 15% seen just once and roughly 53% held by the top ten. Sequencing was carried out using blood. Receptors were obtained from a woman aged 60-75 years with Graves' ophthalmopathy.

This clonotype was detected a few times. This sequence joins TRBV28 and TRBJ2-7, with TRBD1 identical over 7 bases. The CDR3 runs 17 residues. Germline CDR1 MDHEN, CDR2 SYDVKM. Losses at the gene ends were 7 bases for V and 0 bases for J; bases not matched to a gene: 15. CDR3 residues: CASKKRQGHKNSYEQYF. CDR3 coding DNA: TGTGCCAGCAAGAAACGACAGGGACACAAGAACTCCTACGAGCAGTACTTC.

The V and J genes are TRBV13 and TRBJ2-7, with a possible D match to TRBD1 (6 bases). The V and J ends lost 5 bases and 7 bases respectively, with 15 bases between them. The CDR3 is 13 amino acids. Germline assignment: CDR1 PRHDT and CDR2 FYEKMQ (reference sequence). CDR3 in DNA: TGTGCCAGCAGCCAAAACAGGGATAGGGAGCAGTACTTC. Protein sequence: CASSQNRDREQYF.

The CDR3 region has the DNA TGTGCCAGCGTCGCGGGGGGAAAGAACACTGAAGCTTTCTTT. Translated, it gives CASVAGGKNTEAFF. This sequence joins TRBV6-2 or TRBV6-3 and TRBJ1-1, with a possible D match to TRBD1 (5 bases). Germline values: CDR1 MNHEY, CDR2 SVGEGT. Trimming removed 8 bases at V and 1 base at J, with 14 bases between. The CDR3 length is 14 residues.

This clonotype was picked up many times. The rearrangement links TRBV24-1 to TRBJ2-5; 7 bases fit TRBD1. Germline trimming cut 11 bases from V and 2 bases from J; bases unmatched to any gene: 13. The CDR3 sequence is 15 residues long. Per the germline V gene, CDR1 is KGHDR and CDR2 is SFDVKD. The CDR3 region is CASSIGTEEQETQYF. DNA of the CDR3: TGTGCCAGCTCTATCGGGACAGAGGAGCAAGAGACCCAGTACTTC.

The V and J genes are TRBV6-2 or TRBV6-3 and TRBJ2-5; unclear D gene. Trimming removed 5 bases at V and 2 bases at J, with 6 bases between. From germline, CDR1 is MNHEY and CDR2 SVGEGT. The CDR3 runs to 12 residues. CDR3 DNA: TGTGCCAGCAGTCCGGAACAAGAGACCCAGTACTTC. The encoded protein is CASSPEQETQYF.

The chain recombines TRBV19 with TRBJ1-2; D gene uncertain. The ends were cut back, 4 bases at V and 7 bases at J, with 7 bases in the middle. The CDR3 spans 11 residues. The germline CDR1 and CDR2 sequences are LNHDA and SQIVND (reference sequence). CDR3 in DNA: TGTGCCAGTAGTACGAATTTTGGCTACACCTTC. The encoded protein is CASSTNFGYTF.

This clonotype appeared many times. The chain recombines TRBV6-1 with TRBJ1-5, with D possibly TRBD1 on 5 matching bases. The CDR3 consists of 13 residues. The germline CDR1 and CDR2 sequences are MNHNS and SASEGT. Trimming removed 5 bases at V and 4 bases at J, with 9 bases between. The CDR3 spells CASSFQGNQPQHF. CDR3 coding DNA: TGTGCCAGCAGTTTTCAGGGAAATCAGCCCCAGCATTTT.

This clonotype has a count of ten or more. The V and J genes are TRBV28 and TRBJ1-1; D not certain. Germline lookup yields CDR1 MDHEN and CDR2 SYDVKM. The CDR3 consists of 11 residues. V was cut by 5 bases and J by 10 bases, with 11 bases left in between. CDR3 nucleotides: TGTGCCAGCAGTGCCGAAGCTTCAGCTTTCTTT. It is translated as CASSAEASAFF.

This rearrangement joins TRBV24-1 to TRBJ2-3; D not certain. CDR1 is KGHDR and CDR2 is SFDVKD in the germline V gene. V lost 2 bases and J 1 base, leaving 3 bases between the germline ends. This CDR3 is 13 amino acids long. CDR3 DNA sequence: TGTGCCACCAGTGATTCTCGCACAGATACGCAGTATTTT. Translated, it gives CATSDSRTDTQYF.

The chain has TRBV14 and TRBJ2-2; D remains ambiguous. The CDR3 extends over 15 amino acids. Germline V lookup: CDR1 SGHDN, CDR2 FVKESK. V was cut by 1 base and J by 0 bases, with 6 bases left in between. The CDR3: CASSQVGTNTGELFF. The CDR3 DNA sequence: TGTGCCAGCAGCCAAGTGGGGACGAACACCGGGGAGCTGTTTTTT.

This clonotype was seen many times. The V and J genes are TRBV5-8 and TRBJ1-2, with D perhaps matching TRBD1 (5 bases). V lost 3 bases and J lost 6, with 12 bases in between. The CDR3 sequence is 13 residues long. Germline values: CDR1 SGHTS, CDR2 YDEGEE. The CDR3: CASSSYFRDGYTF. DNA of the CDR3: TGTGCCAGCAGCTCGTACTTCAGGGATGGCTACACCTTC.